The 14 T cell receptor beta chains presented below share a single source sample, sequenced in a study of cytomegalovirus exposure and HLA in healthy donors. Primers: 60 Vbeta forward and 13 Jbeta reverse. Sequencing was performed with immunoSEQ multiplex PCR; in TCRdb, only in-frame clones are kept and a portion is missing. The sample holds roughly 100,000 clones; more than 60% are singletons and the top ten take 10% to 11%. What was sequenced was PBMCs. The origin of the receptors is a man younger than 35 in good health and CMV-seropositive.

This clone was observed a handful of times. This sequence joins TRBV27 and TRBJ2-7; D is unresolved. In germline, CDR1 is MNHEY, CDR2 SMNVEV (reference sequence). The CDR3 runs 13 residues. V lost 4 bases to trimming and J lost 0 bases, with 7 bases between them. CDR3 amino acids: CASSSPSSYEQYF. CDR3 DNA sequence: TGTGCCAGCAGTTCCCCGAGCTCCTACGAGCAGTACTTC.

This clone was recorded once. The rearrangement links TRBV13 to TRBJ2-7, with TRBD1 as a possible D gene (6 bases). Trimming stripped 3 bases from V and 3 bases from J, with 15 bases between. Germline CDR1 and CDR2: PRHDT and FYEKMQ (reference sequence). This CDR3 is built from 15 residues. The CDR3 here is CASSFNREMIYEQYF. The CDR3 DNA reads TGTGCCAGCAGCTTCAACAGGGAGATGATCTACGAGCAGTACTTC.

The chain has TRBV9 and TRBJ2-6; 8 nucleotides align to TRBD1. This CDR3 is 17 amino acids long. Germline V gene sequence: CDR1 SGDLS, CDR2 YYNGEE. Losses at the gene ends were 3 bases for V and 1 base for J; bases not matched to a gene: 6. CDR3 sequence reads: CASSAGGGRSGANVLTF. CDR3 DNA sequence: TGTGCCAGCAGCGCAGGGGGCGGAAGGTCTGGGGCCAACGTCCTGACTTTC. Drawing the rest from reference TRBV9 and TRBJ2-6, the complete variable domain is DSGVTQTPKHLITATGQRVTLRCSPRSGDLSVYWYQQSLDQGLQFLIQYYNGEERAKGNILERFSAQQFPDLHSELNLSSLELGDSALYFCASSAGGGRSGANVLTFGAGSRLTVL.

V gene TRBV10-3 combines with J gene TRBJ1-6; D is undetermined. This CDR3 comprises 14 residues. Trimming stripped 2 bases from V and 7 bases from J, with 9 bases between. CDR1 and CDR2 from the germline V gene are ENHRY and SYGVKD. As DNA, the CDR3 is TGTGCCATCAGTGAGGAGACGGGGAATTCACCCCTCCACTTT. Its protein is CAISEETGNSPLHF.

The rearrangement joins TRBV28 to TRBJ2-7; D call uncertain. The CDR3 extends over 14 amino acids. V was pared by 5 bases and J by 4 bases, with 15 bases between. The germline gives CDR1 MDHEN, CDR2 SYDVKM. CDR3 nucleotides: TGTGCCAGCAGTCCCGGGTTCCTAGATTACGAGCAGTACTTC. It translates to CASSPGFLDYEQYF.

This clone was recorded only once. CDR3 protein: CATIEQGQGGLYGYTF. DNA of the CDR3: TGTGCCACCATAGAACAGGGCCAGGGCGGGCTCTATGGCTACACCTTC. The chain combines TRBV10-3 with TRBJ1-2; TRBD1 is a possible D gene (6 bases). The CDR3 loop spans 16 amino acids. Trimming cost V 10 bases and J 4 bases, with 25 bases left between them. Per the germline V gene, CDR1 is ENHRY and CDR2 is SYGVKD.

This chain joins TRBV7-2 and TRBJ1-5; the match to TRBD1 covers 7 bases. Germline-derived CDR1 and CDR2 are SGHTA and FQGNSA. This CDR3 spans 15 amino acids. Germline trimming cut 5 bases from V and 0 bases from J; bases unmatched to any gene: 4. CDR3 DNA sequence: TGTGCCAGCAGCCGAACAGGGGATAGCAATCAGCCCCAGCATTTT. Residues: CASSRTGDSNQPQHF.

This clone was detected a few times. The chain recombines TRBV27 with TRBJ2-4, with 9 bases identical to TRBD1. The CDR3 length is 19 residues. Germline CDR1 reads MNHEY; CDR2 reads SMNVEV (reference sequence). J was trimmed by 0 bases and V by 4 bases; bases with no gene match: 13. CDR3 bases: TGTGCCAGCAGTTCTTCCGGCTTAACAGGGGGCTTAGCCAAAAACATTCAGTACTTC. As protein: CASSSSGLTGGLAKNIQYF.

The chain employs TRBV13 and TRBJ2-1, with 11 bases aligning to TRBD2. The length of the CDR3 is 17 residues. The V gene's germline CDR1 is PRHDT and CDR2 FYEKMQ (reference sequence). Germline trimming cut 1 base from V and 6 bases from J; bases unmatched to any gene: 8. CDR3 bases: TGTGCCAGCAGCTTAGTTAGCGGGGGGGTTGATGCCAATGAGCAGTTCTTC. Its protein is CASSLVSGGVDANEQFF.

CDR3 in amino acids: CASSPDSYNQPQHF. The CDR3 bases are TGTGCCAGCTCACCAGACAGCTACAATCAGCCCCAGCATTTT. This chain joins TRBV18 and TRBJ1-5, with D perhaps TRBD1 (5 bases). The CDR3 has 14 residues. Between the trimmed V and J ends, which lost 2 bases and 3 bases, there was a span of 8 bases. In germline, CDR1 is KGHSH, CDR2 LQKENI.

This chain uses TRBV6-6 with TRBJ1-5; tentatively, D is TRBD1 (6 bases). V lost 2 bases to trimming and J lost 1 base, with 12 bases between them. This CDR3 spans 16 amino acids. Germline V gene sequence: CDR1 MNHNY, CDR2 SVGAGI (reference sequence). The CDR3: CASSYPKQGSNQPQHF. CDR3 nucleotides: TGTGCCAGCAGTTACCCCAAACAGGGAAGCAATCAGCCCCAGCATTTT.

Here the CDR3 DNA reads TGTGCCTGCCCCAGTGGAGGGACGGGTACTGAAGCTTTCTTT. The encoded protein is CACPSGGTGTEAFF. The V and J genes are TRBV30 and TRBJ1-1, with a weak D call TRBD1 (5 bases). The V gene lost 6 bases and the J gene lost 5 bases, with 19 bases spanning the gap. Germline V gene sequence: CDR1 GTSNPN, CDR2 SVGIG (reference sequence). The CDR3 totals 14 residues.

This chain connects TRBV28 to TRBJ1-2; no clear D gene. Deletions cut 3 bases from V and 7 bases from J, with 15 bases between. The CDR3 loop spans 14 amino acids. Germline loops: CDR1 MDHEN, CDR2 SYDVKM. In DNA, the CDR3 is TGTGCCAGCAGTTTTTTAGAGGCGATGGGTGGCTACACCTTC. It specifies CASSFLEAMGGYTF.

The rearrangement links TRBV2 to TRBJ2-1, with 9 bases fitting TRBD2. The trim removed 5 bases at V and 4 bases at J, leaving 6 bases unmatched. The CDR3 covers 15 residues. Germline V gene sequence: CDR1 SNHLY, CDR2 FYNNEI. CDR3 protein: CASSSGGRGYNEQFF. The CDR3 DNA reads TGTGCCAGCAGTAGCGGGGGGCGGGGGTACAATGAGCAGTTCTTC.